This T cell receptor beta chain comes out of a study of T-cell reconstitution after alpha-beta-depleted transplantation in children. Whole-study findings and limits: Several hundred expanded graft clones reportedly supplied alpha-beta T cells about two months after transplant.

This CDR3 contains 14 residues. Trimming stripped 4 bases from V and 7 bases from J, with 14 bases between. Germline V gene data show CDR1 as MDHEN and CDR2 as SYDVKM. Construction of the TCRbeta library involved unique molecular identifiers. TCRdb called the PCR reads again in MiXCR, with one record for every CDR3 protein. The sample shows just under 350,000 distinct CDR3 sequences, 15% to 20% of them seen only once. Points on this clonotype: What it binds is unknown.

Sequenced here: PBMCs, mostly from graft donor cells, sampled 360 days after TCRalphabeta/CD19-depleted stem cell transplant. The chain is built from TRBV28 and TRBJ2-1; D may be TRBD1 (6 bases). This clonotype originated in a male patient between 2 and 10 years old who had a stem cell transplant for acute lymphoblastic leukemia, so the T cells may come from the graft donor. This CDR3 reads CASSWVQGMNEQFF. In DNA form, the CDR3 reads TGTGCCAGCAGTTGGGTACAGGGTATGAATGAGCAGTTCTTC.